Shown below are 32 T cell receptor beta chains from a single sample sequenced in a study of cytomegalovirus exposure and HLA in healthy donors. Vbeta (60) and Jbeta (13) primers were used in the PCR. Some clones are missing from TCRdb's copy, which holds only in-frame ones; the method was immunoSEQ multiplex PCR. The sample holds around 99,000 clones, 77% seen once. The source material was PBMCs. All receptors come from a male donor in good health and CMV-seronegative.

This chain joins TRBV4-1 and TRBJ1-5, with D uncertain. Germline V gene data show CDR1 as MGHRA and CDR2 as YSYEKL. V was pared by 5 bases and J by 4 bases, with 12 bases between. The CDR3 totals 14 residues. The CDR3 here is CASSAYQSNQPQHF. CDR3 nucleotides: TGCGCCAGCAGCGCCTACCAAAGTAATCAGCCCCAGCATTTT.

The chain combines TRBV27 with TRBJ2-5; TRBD2 aligns across 7 bases. Germline values: CDR1 MNHEY, CDR2 SMNVEV (reference sequence). Trimming at V came to 8 bases and at J to 2 bases, leaving 8 bases not matched to a gene. The CDR3 length is 14 residues. This chain's CDR3 is CASRRGGLQETQYF. CDR3 DNA sequence: TGTGCCAGCCGACGCGGGGGACTGCAAGAGACCCAGTACTTC.

The chain uses TRBV6-5 and TRBJ1-5; TRBD1 agrees at 7 bases. This CDR3 contains 14 residues. CDR1 and CDR2 from the germline V gene are MNHEY and SVGAGI. V shed 5 bases, J shed 8 bases, and the junction held 9 bases outside the gene matches. CDR3 residues: CASSDQQGRKPQHF. CDR3 bases: TGTGCCAGCAGTGACCAACAGGGGCGAAAGCCCCAGCATTTT.

This clone was counted a single time. The chain is built from TRBV19 and TRBJ2-1, with 12 bases identical to TRBD2. The CDR3 is 16 residues long. V lost 0 bases to trimming and J lost 6 bases; unmatched junction nucleotides: 3. Germline values: CDR1 LNHDA, CDR2 SQIVND (reference sequence). DNA for the CDR3: TGTGCCAGTAGTATAGATCAGGGACTAGCGGGCAATGAGCAGTTCTTC. As protein: CASSIDQGLAGNEQFF.

This clone came up a few times. The chain combines TRBV5-6 with TRBJ2-4, with 7 bases aligning to TRBD2. J was trimmed by 4 bases and V by 7 bases; bases with no gene match: 14. The CDR3 has 16 amino acids. Looked up from germline, CDR1 is SGHDT and CDR2 is YYEEEE. CDR3 loop: CASQLVGGPVKNIQYF. The CDR3 nucleotides read TGTGCCAGCCAGCTGGTGGGAGGGCCGGTTAAAAACATTCAGTACTTC.

The chain has TRBV5-6 and TRBJ1-1; tentative D call: TRBD1 (5 bases). CDR3 length: 14 residues. Trimming left V 0 bases short and J 2 bases short, with 8 bases between. Germline CDR1 SGHDT, CDR2 YYEEEE. The CDR3 loop reads CASSLAGSNTEAFF. CDR3 DNA sequence: TGTGCCAGCAGCTTGGCAGGGTCCAACACTGAAGCTTTCTTT.

The chain links TRBV7-4 to TRBJ2-4; TRBD1 is a possible D gene (6 bases). Per germline, CDR1 SGHVT and CDR2 SQSDAQ. CDR3 length: 18 residues. Trimming took off 1 base at V and 0 bases at J, with 16 bases between the two ends. The CDR3 loop reads CASSLVWHRALAKNIQYF. The CDR3 bases are TGTGCCAGCAGCTTAGTGTGGCACAGGGCTTTAGCCAAAAACATTCAGTACTTC.

The chain joins TRBV30 to TRBJ2-7; TRBD2 matches 12 bases. Looked up from germline, CDR1 is GTSNPN and CDR2 is SVGIG (reference sequence). The CDR3 has 14 amino acids. Trimming at V came to 0 bases and at J to 10 bases, leaving 7 bases not matched to a gene. The CDR3: CAWSVGLAGITQYF. The CDR3 DNA sequence: TGTGCCTGGAGTGTTGGACTAGCGGGAATCACACAGTACTTC. The full variable domain, in which reference TRBV30 and TRBJ2-7 provide the parts outside the CDR3, is SQTIHQWPATLVQPVGSPLSLECTVEGTSNPNLYWYRQAAGRGLQLLFYSVGIGQISSEVPQNLSASRPQDRQFILSSKKLLLSDSGFYLCAWSVGLAGITQYFGPGTRLTVT.

J is TRBJ2-7 and V is TRBV15; D perhaps matches TRBD1 (7 bases). V was clipped by 1 base and J by 5 bases, with 15 bases between them. Germline CDR1 LNHNV, CDR2 YYDKDF (reference sequence). This CDR3 spans 15 amino acids. The CDR3 DNA reads as TGTGCCACCAGCAGAGGTGGTGGAGGGGGCAACGAGCAGTACTTC. This codes for CATSRGGGGGNEQYF.

Only one count was recorded for this clone. The DNA of the CDR3 is TGCGCCAGCAGCACGGGACTAGCGGGATACGAGCAGTACTTC. Translated, it gives CASSTGLAGYEQYF. V is TRBV5-1 and J is TRBJ2-7; 13 bases agree with TRBD2. Trimming removed 4 bases from V and 4 bases from J; junction bases left unmatched: 2. The germline V gene encodes CDR1 SGHRS and CDR2 YFSETQ. The CDR3 runs to 14 residues.

V is TRBV2 and J is TRBJ2-3, with TRBD2 matching over 9 bases. Trimming took 3 bases from V and 4 from J; bases not matched to a gene: 5. Germline V gives CDR1 SNHLY, CDR2 FYNNEI. This CDR3 comprises 15 residues. This CDR3 reads CASSDRGGRADTQYF. The DNA of the CDR3 is TGTGCCAGCAGTGATCGGGGCGGGAGGGCAGATACGCAGTATTTT. Full variable domain (rest looked up from reference TRBV2 and TRBJ2-3): EPEVTQTPSHQVTQMGQEVILRCVPISNHLYFYWYRQILGQKVEFLVSFYNNEISEKSEIFDDQFSVERPDGSNFTLKIRSTKLEDSAMYFCASSDRGGRADTQYFGPGTRLTVL.

The gene calls are TRBV6-5 and TRBJ2-5; 8 positions match TRBD1. The CDR3 contains 16 residues. V trimming: 2 bases; J trimming: 0 bases; junction bases outside the gene matches: 5. Per germline, CDR1 MNHEY and CDR2 SVGAGI. The CDR3 loop reads CASSYGGTGYQETQYF. In DNA form, the CDR3 reads TGTGCCAGCAGTTACGGTGGGACAGGTTACCAAGAGACCCAGTACTTC.

The chain uses TRBV7-3 and TRBJ2-1; D gene uncertain. The CDR3 spans 12 residues. Trimming shortened V by 5 bases and J by 8 bases, and 10 bases separated the two germline ends. Germline V gene sequence: CDR1 SGHTA, CDR2 FQGTGA. CDR3 nucleotides: TGTGCCAGCAGCCCCAATCAGGATGAGCAGTTCTTC. This encodes CASSPNQDEQFF.

The chain is built from TRBV6-1 and TRBJ1-2; no definite D call. Germline CDR1 MNHNS, CDR2 SASEGT. Trimming cost V 6 bases and J 4 bases, with 12 bases left between them. The CDR3 totals 13 residues. For the CDR3, the DNA is TGTGCCAGCAGCGTCGGGGAAGGCTATGGCTACACCTTC. It translates to CASSVGEGYGYTF.

The V and J genes are TRBV27 and TRBJ1-2; 7 bases are a match to TRBD1. From germline, CDR1 is MNHEY and CDR2 SMNVEV (reference sequence). This CDR3 comprises 15 residues. The V and J ends lost 4 bases and 5 bases, in that order; junction bases with no gene match: 10. CDR3 in amino acids: CASSSGQREHYGYTF. In nucleotides, the CDR3 is TGTGCCAGCAGTTCGGGACAGCGGGAGCATTATGGCTACACCTTC.

The genes are TRBV5-1 and TRBJ2-3, with D perhaps TRBD2 (6 bases). Germline V lookup: CDR1 SGHRS, CDR2 YFSETQ. The CDR3 has 16 amino acids. The V gene lost 3 bases and the J gene lost 2 bases, with 16 bases spanning the gap. The CDR3 bases are TGCGCCAGCAGCTCCGCCGGGACTTTGCCCACAGATACGCAGTATTTT. Its protein product is CASSSAGTLPTDTQYF.

This chain connects TRBV10-1 to TRBJ2-5, with TRBD2 identical over 7 bases. The germline gives CDR1 WNHNN, CDR2 SYGVQD (reference sequence). J gave up 6 bases and V 6 bases, and 10 bases lay outside the gene matches. CDR3 size: 14 residues. CDR3 in amino acids: CASSLPGEGQTQYF. The CDR3 bases are TGCGCCAGCAGCCTCCCGGGGGAGGGACAGACCCAGTACTTC.

The chain couples TRBV19 to TRBJ2-7; maybe TRBD1 (6 bases). V was shortened by 2 bases and J by 7 bases, with 15 bases between the two germline ends. The CDR3 covers 14 residues. Germline V gene lookup returns CDR1 LNHDA and CDR2 SQIVND (reference sequence). In DNA form, the CDR3 reads TGTGCCAGTAGTATAACGATGGGGGCTCAAGAGCAGTACTTC. It yields the protein CASSITMGAQEQYF.

The chain employs TRBV5-1 and TRBJ2-7; 10 bases are shared with TRBD2. Germline V gene data show CDR1 as SGHRS and CDR2 as YFSETQ. The CDR3 spans 15 residues. The V segment lost 0 bases and the J segment 3 bases; nucleotides outside the gene matches: 3. The CDR3 sequence is CASSLGIAGGYEQYF. Here the CDR3 DNA reads TGCGCCAGCAGCTTGGGGATAGCGGGAGGCTACGAGCAGTACTTC.

This clone was recorded once. The V call is TRBV7-9, the J call TRBJ2-3, with 13 bases identical to TRBD2. With 6 bases clipped from V and 4 bases from J, the junction kept 7 bases outside the gene matches. Looked up from germline, CDR1 is SEHNR and CDR2 is FQNEAQ (reference sequence). CDR3 length: 16 residues. DNA of the CDR3: TGTGCCAGCAGGCCACGGACTAGCGGGAGAGCAGATACGCAGTATTTT. Translating it yields CASRPRTSGRADTQYF.

This clone was observed once. The chain carries TRBV28 and TRBJ2-2, with TRBD1 identical over 7 bases. This CDR3 region has 12 residues. Trimming cost V 7 bases and J 7 bases; bases outside gene matches: 3. Looked up from germline, CDR1 is MDHEN and CDR2 is SYDVKM. CDR3 nucleotide sequence: TGTGCCAGCAACACAGGGGTCGGGGAGCTGTTTTTT. It yields the protein CASNTGVGELFF.

This clone was observed a handful of times. The chain links TRBV6-1 to TRBJ1-4, with TRBD1 matching over 9 bases. This CDR3 comprises 10 residues. Trimming cost V 10 bases and J 14 bases; bases outside gene matches: 5. The V gene's germline CDR1 is MNHNS and CDR2 SASEGT. CDR3 region: CATGTGFLFF. The CDR3 DNA reads as TGTGCCACGGGGACAGGGTTCCTGTTTTTT.

The chain joins TRBV27 to TRBJ2-4; D not resolved. V shed 4 bases and J shed 0 bases, with 13 bases lying between them. CDR1 is MNHEY, CDR2 SMNVEV, per germline (reference sequence). This CDR3 region has 16 residues. The CDR3 nucleotides read TGTGCCAGCAGTTCCACACAGCTACTAGCCAAAAACATTCAGTACTTC. Residues: CASSSTQLLAKNIQYF.

The chain links TRBV11-3 to TRBJ2-7; 8 bases fit TRBD2. V gave up 2 bases and J gave up 3 bases; unmatched junction bases: 0. This CDR3 is built from 13 residues. Per germline, CDR1 SGHNT and CDR2 YENEEA. The DNA of the CDR3 is TGTGCCAGCAGCTTACTAGCGGGCTACGAGCAGTACTTC. Protein sequence: CASSLLAGYEQYF.

The V call is TRBV2, the J call TRBJ2-3; no clear D. The CDR3 has 14 amino acids. Trimming cost V 4 bases and J 0 bases, with 8 bases left between them. The V gene's germline CDR1 is SNHLY and CDR2 FYNNEI. CDR3 amino acids: CASSASSSTDTQYF. CDR3 nucleotide sequence: TGTGCCAGCAGTGCTTCGTCTAGCACAGATACGCAGTATTTT.

The chain has TRBV27 and TRBJ2-1, with D possibly being TRBD1 (6 bases). The length of the CDR3 is 15 residues. Trimming took off 1 base at V and 8 bases at J, with 15 bases between the two ends. Germline loops: CDR1 MNHEY, CDR2 SMNVEV (reference sequence). The CDR3 sequence is CASSLLAGVFDEQFF. The DNA for the CDR3 is TGTGCCAGCAGTTTATTAGCAGGGGTGTTCGATGAGCAGTTCTTC.

CDR3 sequence: CAISAYRGNTEAFF. The CDR3 nucleotides read TGTGCCATCAGTGCGTACAGGGGGAACACTGAAGCTTTCTTT. The gene calls are TRBV10-3 and TRBJ1-1; 7 bases are shared with TRBD1. The CDR3 totals 14 residues. The V gene's germline CDR1 is ENHRY and CDR2 SYGVKD. J gave up 1 base and V 4 bases, and 3 bases lay outside the gene matches.

The CDR3 DNA reads as TGTGCCAGCAGCTTGGGGACAGACGAATTCGAAGCTTTCTTT. Its protein is CASSLGTDEFEAFF. The chain couples TRBV5-4 to TRBJ1-1; D is possibly TRBD1 (6 bases). Germline lookup yields CDR1 SGHNT and CDR2 YYREEE (reference sequence). V dropped 0 bases and J dropped 8 bases, with 14 bases sitting between them. This CDR3 has 14 amino acids.

In this sample, this clone turned up once. The genes are TRBV6-6 and TRBJ2-5; the D is unclear. The DNA matches TRBJ2-7 better at its end, which makes the J call doubtful. Germline values: CDR1 MNHNY, CDR2 SVGAGI (reference sequence). CDR3 length: 14 residues. The CDR3 DNA follows: TGTGCCAGCAGTTACCTACAGTCCGAGAACGAGCAGTACTTC. This translates into CASSYLQSENEQYF.

The genes are TRBV5-1 and TRBJ2-1, with D possibly TRBD2 on 6 matching bases. Trimming removed 3 bases at V and 8 bases at J, with 18 bases between. Germline V gives CDR1 SGHRS, CDR2 YFSETQ. The CDR3 runs 15 residues. This CDR3 reads CASSSDPRGGDEQFF. CDR3 coding DNA: TGCGCCAGCAGCTCAGACCCCCGGGGAGGAGATGAGCAGTTCTTC.

The sample holds a few counts of this clone. The V call is TRBV27, the J call TRBJ2-7, with 8 positions matching TRBD1. The germline CDR1 and CDR2 sequences are MNHEY and SMNVEV (reference sequence). The CDR3 loop spans 13 amino acids. V shed 6 bases and J 5 bases; nucleotides not matched to a gene: 6. This CDR3 is CASSLDRVHEQYF. CDR3 DNA: TGTGCCAGCAGCCTGGACAGGGTACACGAGCAGTACTTC.

V and J are TRBV6-6 and TRBJ1-5; 11 positions agree with TRBD1. J gave up 7 bases and V 6 bases, and 11 bases lay outside the gene matches. The CDR3 spans 16 residues. The V gene's germline CDR1 is MNHNY and CDR2 SVGAGI (reference sequence). CDR3 region: CASSPPPGQGDQPQHF. The CDR3 DNA reads as TGTGCCAGCAGCCCCCCACCGGGACAGGGGGACCAGCCCCAGCATTTT.